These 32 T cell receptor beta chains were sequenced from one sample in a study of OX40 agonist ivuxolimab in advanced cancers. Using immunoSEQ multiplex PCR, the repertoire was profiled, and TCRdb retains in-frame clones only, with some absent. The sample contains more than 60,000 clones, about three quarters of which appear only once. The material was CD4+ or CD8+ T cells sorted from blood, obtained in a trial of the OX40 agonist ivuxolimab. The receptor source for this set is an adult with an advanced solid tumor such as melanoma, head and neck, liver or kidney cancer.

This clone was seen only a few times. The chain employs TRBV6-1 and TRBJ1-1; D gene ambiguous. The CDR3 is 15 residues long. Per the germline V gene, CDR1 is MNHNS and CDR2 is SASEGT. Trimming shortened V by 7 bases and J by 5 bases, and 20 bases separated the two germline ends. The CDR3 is CASNKNAGSTTEAFF. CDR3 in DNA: TGTGCCAGCAATAAGAACGCGGGATCTACTACTGAAGCTTTCTTT.

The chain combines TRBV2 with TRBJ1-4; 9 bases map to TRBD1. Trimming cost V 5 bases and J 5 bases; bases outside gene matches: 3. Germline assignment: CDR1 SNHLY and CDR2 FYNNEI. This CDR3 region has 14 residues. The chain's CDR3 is CASSTGTGNEKLFF. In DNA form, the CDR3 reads TGTGCCAGCAGTACCGGGACAGGGAATGAAAAACTGTTTTTT.

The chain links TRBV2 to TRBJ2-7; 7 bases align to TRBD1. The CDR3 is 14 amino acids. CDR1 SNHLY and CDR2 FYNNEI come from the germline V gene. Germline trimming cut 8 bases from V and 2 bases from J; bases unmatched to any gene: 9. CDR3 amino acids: CASQRTGTAYEQYF. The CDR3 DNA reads TGTGCCAGCCAAAGAACCGGGACAGCCTACGAGCAGTACTTC. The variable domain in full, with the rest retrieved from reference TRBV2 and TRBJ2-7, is EPEVTQTPSHQVTQMGQEVILRCVPISNHLYFYWYRQILGQKVEFLVSFYNNEISEKSEIFDDQFSVERPDGSNFTLKIRSTKLEDSAMYFCASQRTGTAYEQYFGPGTRLTVT.

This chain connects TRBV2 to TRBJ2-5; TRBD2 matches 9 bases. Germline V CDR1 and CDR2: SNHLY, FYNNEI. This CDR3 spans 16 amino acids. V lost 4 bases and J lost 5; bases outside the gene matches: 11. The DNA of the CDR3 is TGTGCCAGCAGTGGCGGGGGGGCCTCATTCGGTGAGACCCAGTACTTC. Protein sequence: CASSGGGASFGETQYF.

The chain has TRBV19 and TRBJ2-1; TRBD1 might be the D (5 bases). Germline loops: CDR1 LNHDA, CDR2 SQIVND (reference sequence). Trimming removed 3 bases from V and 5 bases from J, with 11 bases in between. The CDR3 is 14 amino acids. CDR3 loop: CASSIGSGNNEQFF. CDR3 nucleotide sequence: TGTGCCAGTAGTATTGGTTCAGGGAACAATGAGCAGTTCTTC.

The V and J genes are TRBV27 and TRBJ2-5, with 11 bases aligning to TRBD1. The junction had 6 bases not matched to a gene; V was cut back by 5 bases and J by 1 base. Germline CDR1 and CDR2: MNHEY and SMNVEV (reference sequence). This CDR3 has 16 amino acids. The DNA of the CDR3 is TGTGCCAGCAGTACCAGGACAGGGGGCGGCCAAGAGACCCAGTACTTC. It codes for CASSTRTGGGQETQYF.

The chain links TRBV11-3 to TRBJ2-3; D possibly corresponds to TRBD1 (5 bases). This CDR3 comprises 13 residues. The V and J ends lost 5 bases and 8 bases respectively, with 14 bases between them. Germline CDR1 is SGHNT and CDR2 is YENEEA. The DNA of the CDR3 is TGTGCCAGCAGCGAAGGGCTAGGGGTTACGCAGTATTTT. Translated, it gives CASSEGLGVTQYF.

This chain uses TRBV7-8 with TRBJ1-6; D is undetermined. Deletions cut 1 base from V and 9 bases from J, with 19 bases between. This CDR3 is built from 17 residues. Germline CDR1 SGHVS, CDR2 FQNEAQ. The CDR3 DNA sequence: TGTGCCAGCAGCTTAGATCTTGCGGGCATGACGGGTTCACCCCTCCACTTT. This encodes CASSLDLAGMTGSPLHF.

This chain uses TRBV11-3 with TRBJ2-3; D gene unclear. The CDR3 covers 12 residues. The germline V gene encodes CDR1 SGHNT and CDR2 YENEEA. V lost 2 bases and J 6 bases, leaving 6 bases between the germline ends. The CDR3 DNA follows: TGTGCCAGCAGCTTAACTTTCGATACGCAGTATTTT. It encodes CASSLTFDTQYF.

CDR3: CASSLGEGTRVYGYTF. CDR3 in DNA: TGCGCCAGCAGCTTGGGAGAGGGCACCCGTGTCTATGGCTACACCTTC. The J gene is TRBJ1-2, the V gene TRBV5-1; D remains unclear. V lost 0 bases to trimming and J lost 4 bases, with 16 bases between them. CDR1 SGHRS and CDR2 YFSETQ come from the germline V gene. This CDR3 is 16 amino acids long.

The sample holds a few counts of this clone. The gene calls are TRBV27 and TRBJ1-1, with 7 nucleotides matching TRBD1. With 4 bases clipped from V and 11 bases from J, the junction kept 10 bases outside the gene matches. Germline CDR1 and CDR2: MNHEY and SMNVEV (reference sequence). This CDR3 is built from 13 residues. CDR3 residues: CASSSSGGFGAFF. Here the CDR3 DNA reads TGTGCCAGCAGTTCCTCAGGGGGGTTTGGTGCTTTCTTT.

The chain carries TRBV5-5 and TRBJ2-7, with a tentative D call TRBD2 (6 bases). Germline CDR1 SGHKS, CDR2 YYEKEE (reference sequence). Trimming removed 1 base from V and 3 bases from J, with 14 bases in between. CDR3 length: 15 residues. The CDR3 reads CASSLPWQGGYEQYF. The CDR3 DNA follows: TGTGCCAGCAGCTTGCCTTGGCAGGGAGGCTACGAGCAGTACTTC.

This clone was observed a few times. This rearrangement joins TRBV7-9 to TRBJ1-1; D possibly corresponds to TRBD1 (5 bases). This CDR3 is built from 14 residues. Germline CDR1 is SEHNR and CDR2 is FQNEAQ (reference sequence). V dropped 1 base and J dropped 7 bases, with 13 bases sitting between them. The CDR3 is CASSLDLGRGEAFF. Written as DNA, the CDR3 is TGTGCCAGCAGCTTAGATCTGGGACGGGGTGAAGCTTTCTTT.

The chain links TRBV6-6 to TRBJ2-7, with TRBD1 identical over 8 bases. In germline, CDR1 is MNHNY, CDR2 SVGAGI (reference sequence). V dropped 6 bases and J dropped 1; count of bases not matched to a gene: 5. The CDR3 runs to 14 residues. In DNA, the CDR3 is TGTGCCAGCAGACCCGGGACAGGATCCTACGAGCAGTACTTC. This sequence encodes CASRPGTGSYEQYF.

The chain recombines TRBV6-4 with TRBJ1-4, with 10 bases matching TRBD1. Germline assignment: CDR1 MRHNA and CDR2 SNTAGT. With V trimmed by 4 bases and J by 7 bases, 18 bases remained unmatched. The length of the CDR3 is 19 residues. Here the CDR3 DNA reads TGTGCCAGCAGTGGCCCCATCGGGGACAGGGGAATCATTAGTGAAAAACTGTTTTTT. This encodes CASSGPIGDRGIISEKLFF.

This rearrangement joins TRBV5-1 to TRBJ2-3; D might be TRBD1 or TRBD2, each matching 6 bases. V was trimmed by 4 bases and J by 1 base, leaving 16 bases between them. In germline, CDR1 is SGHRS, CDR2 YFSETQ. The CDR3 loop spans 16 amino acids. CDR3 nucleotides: TGCGCCAGCAGCGGAACAGGGTGGAGGGGCACAGATACGCAGTATTTT. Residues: CASSGTGWRGTDTQYF.

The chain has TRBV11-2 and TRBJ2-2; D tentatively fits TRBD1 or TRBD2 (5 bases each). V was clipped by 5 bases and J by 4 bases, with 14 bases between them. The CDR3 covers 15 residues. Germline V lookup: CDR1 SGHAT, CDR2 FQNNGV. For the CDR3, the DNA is TGTGCCAGCAGCCATAACCGGGGCCTCACCGGGGAGCTGTTTTTT. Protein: CASSHNRGLTGELFF.

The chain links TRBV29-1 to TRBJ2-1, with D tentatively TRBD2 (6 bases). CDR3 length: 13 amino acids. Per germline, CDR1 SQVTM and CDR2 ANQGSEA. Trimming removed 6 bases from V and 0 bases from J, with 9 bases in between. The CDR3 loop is CSVDGGSYNEQFF. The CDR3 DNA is TGCAGCGTCGACGGGGGCTCCTACAATGAGCAGTTCTTC.

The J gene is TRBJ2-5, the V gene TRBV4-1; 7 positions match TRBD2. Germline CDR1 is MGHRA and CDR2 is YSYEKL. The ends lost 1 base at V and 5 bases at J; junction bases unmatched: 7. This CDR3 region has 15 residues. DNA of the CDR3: TGCGCCAGCAGCCAAGTGTTTGGCGGGAGTGAGACCCAGTACTTC. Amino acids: CASSQVFGGSETQYF.

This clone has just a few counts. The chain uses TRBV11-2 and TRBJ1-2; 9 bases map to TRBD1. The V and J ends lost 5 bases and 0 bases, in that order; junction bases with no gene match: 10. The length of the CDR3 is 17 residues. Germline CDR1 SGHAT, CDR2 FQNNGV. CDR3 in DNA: TGTGCCAGCAGCCTACAGGACGGGACAGGGACTAACTATGGCTACACCTTC. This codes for CASSLQDGTGTNYGYTF.

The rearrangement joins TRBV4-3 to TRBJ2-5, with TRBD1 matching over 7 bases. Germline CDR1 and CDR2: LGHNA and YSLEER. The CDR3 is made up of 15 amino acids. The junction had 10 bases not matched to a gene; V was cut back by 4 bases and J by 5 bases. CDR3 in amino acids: CASSLRDSLGETQYF. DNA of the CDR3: TGCGCCAGCAGCCTCCGGGACAGCCTGGGGGAGACCCAGTACTTC.

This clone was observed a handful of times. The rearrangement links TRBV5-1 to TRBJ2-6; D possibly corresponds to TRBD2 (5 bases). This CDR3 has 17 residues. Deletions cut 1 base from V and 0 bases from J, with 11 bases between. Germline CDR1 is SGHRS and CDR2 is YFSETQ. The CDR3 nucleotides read TGCGCCAGCAGCTTGTCAGCGGTAAACTCTGGGGCCAACGTCCTGACTTTC. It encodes CASSLSAVNSGANVLTF.

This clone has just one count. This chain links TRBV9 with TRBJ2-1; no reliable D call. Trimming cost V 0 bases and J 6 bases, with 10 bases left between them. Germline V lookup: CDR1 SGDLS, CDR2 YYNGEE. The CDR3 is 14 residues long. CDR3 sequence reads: CASSVGHRFNEQFF. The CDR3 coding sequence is TGTGCCAGCAGCGTAGGCCATCGGTTCAATGAGCAGTTCTTC. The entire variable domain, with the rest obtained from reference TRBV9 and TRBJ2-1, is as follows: DSGVTQTPKHLITATGQRVTLRCSPRSGDLSVYWYQQSLDQGLQFLIQYYNGEERAKGNILERFSAQQFPDLHSELNLSSLELGDSALYFCASSVGHRFNEQFFGPGTRLTVL.

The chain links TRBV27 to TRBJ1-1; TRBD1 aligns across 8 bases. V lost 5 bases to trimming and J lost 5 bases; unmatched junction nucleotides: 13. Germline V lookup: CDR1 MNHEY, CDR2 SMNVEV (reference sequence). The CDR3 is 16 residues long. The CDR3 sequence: CASSPTPRQGTTEAFF. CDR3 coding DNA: TGTGCCAGCAGTCCCACCCCGAGACAGGGGACGACTGAAGCTTTCTTT.

CDR3 nucleotide sequence: TGTGCCAGCAGCGTAGGTGGTAGCGATGCCAAAAACATTCAGTACTTC. It translates to CASSVGGSDAKNIQYF. The chain uses TRBV9 and TRBJ2-4, with a weak D call TRBD2 (5 bases). The CDR3 is made up of 16 amino acids. The germline V gene encodes CDR1 SGDLS and CDR2 YYNGEE. The germline V and J ends were trimmed by 0 bases and 1 base, with 11 bases remaining between them.

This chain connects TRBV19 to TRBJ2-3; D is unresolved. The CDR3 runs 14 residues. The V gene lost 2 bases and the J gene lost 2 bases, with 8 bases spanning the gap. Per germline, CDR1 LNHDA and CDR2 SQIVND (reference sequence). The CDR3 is CASSIQPPTDTQYF. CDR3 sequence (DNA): TGTGCCAGTAGTATACAGCCACCCACAGATACGCAGTATTTT.

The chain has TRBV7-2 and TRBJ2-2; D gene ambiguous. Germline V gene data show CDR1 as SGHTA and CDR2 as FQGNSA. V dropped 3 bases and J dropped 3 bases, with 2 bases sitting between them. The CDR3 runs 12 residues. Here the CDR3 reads CASSFYTGELFF. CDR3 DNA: TGTGCCAGCAGCTTTTACACCGGGGAGCTGTTTTTT.

The CDR3 here is CASSPILASNEQFF. CDR3 DNA: TGTGCCAGCTCACCGATACTAGCGAGCAATGAGCAGTTCTTC. This chain connects TRBV18 to TRBJ2-1, with 7 bases fitting TRBD2. The CDR3 has 14 amino acids. V was clipped by 3 bases and J by 6 bases; unmatched bases: 5. Germline V gene data show CDR1 as KGHSH and CDR2 as LQKENI.

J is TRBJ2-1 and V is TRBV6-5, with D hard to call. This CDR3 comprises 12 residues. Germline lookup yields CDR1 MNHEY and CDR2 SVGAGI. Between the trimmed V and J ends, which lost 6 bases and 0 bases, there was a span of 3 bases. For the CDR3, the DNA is TGTGCCAGCAGGAGCTCCTACAATGAGCAGTTCTTC. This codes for CASRSSYNEQFF.

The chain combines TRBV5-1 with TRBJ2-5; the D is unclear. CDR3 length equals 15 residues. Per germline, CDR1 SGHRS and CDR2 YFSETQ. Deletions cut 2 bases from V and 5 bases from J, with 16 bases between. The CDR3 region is CASSFAPMGLETQYF. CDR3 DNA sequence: TGCGCCAGCAGCTTCGCCCCGATGGGTCTCGAGACCCAGTACTTC. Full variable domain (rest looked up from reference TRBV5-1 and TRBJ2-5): KAGVTQTPRYLIKTRGQQVTLSCSPISGHRSVSWYQQTPGQGLQFLFEYFSETQRNKGNFPGRFSGRQFSNSRSEMNVSTLELGDSALYLCASSFAPMGLETQYFGPGTRLLVL.

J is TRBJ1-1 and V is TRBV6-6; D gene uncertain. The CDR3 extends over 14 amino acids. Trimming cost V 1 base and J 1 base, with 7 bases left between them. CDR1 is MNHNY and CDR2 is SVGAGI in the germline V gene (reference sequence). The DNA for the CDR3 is TGTGCCAGCAGTTACTTAACCAAGAACACTGAAGCTTTCTTT. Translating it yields CASSYLTKNTEAFF.

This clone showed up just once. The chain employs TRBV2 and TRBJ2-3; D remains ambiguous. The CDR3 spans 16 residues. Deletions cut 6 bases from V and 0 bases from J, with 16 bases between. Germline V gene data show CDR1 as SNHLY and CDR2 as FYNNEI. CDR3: CASRSSATISTDTQYF. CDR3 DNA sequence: TGTGCCAGCAGGTCATCGGCAACAATTAGCACAGATACGCAGTATTTT.